This T cell receptor beta chain was sequenced in a study of blood T cell repertoires in COVID-19. Study at large: Italy, Spain and the United States were the sources of the convalescent and acute COVID-19 samples. PBMCs, B-cell-depleted T cells, or T cells provided the cDNA or gDNA that made up the material.

V was clipped by 8 bases and J by 0 bases, with 19 bases between them. This CDR3 has 15 amino acids. CDR1 and CDR2 (germline): SQVTM, ANQGSEA. Method: immunoSEQ multiplex PCR; TCRdb's copy keeps in-frame clones and lacks some. This sample has about 120,000 clones, with over 75% found just once. This TCR derives from a man aged 60 to 69 with active or convalescent COVID-19. The gene calls are TRBV29-1 and TRBJ1-1, with D perhaps matching TRBD1 (5 bases). The specimen sequenced was peripheral blood. CDR3 region: CSPIRGDLLNTEAFF. Written as DNA, the CDR3 is TGCAGCCCTATCCGGGGGGATCTTTTGAACACTGAAGCTTTCTTT. The full variable domain, with the rest looked up from reference TRBV29-1 and TRBJ1-1, is SAVISQKPSRDICQRGTSLTIQCQVDSQVTMMFWYRQQPGQSLTLIATANQGSEATYESGFVIDKFPISRPNLTFSTLTVSNMSPEDSSIYLCSPIRGDLLNTEAFFGQGTRLTVV.